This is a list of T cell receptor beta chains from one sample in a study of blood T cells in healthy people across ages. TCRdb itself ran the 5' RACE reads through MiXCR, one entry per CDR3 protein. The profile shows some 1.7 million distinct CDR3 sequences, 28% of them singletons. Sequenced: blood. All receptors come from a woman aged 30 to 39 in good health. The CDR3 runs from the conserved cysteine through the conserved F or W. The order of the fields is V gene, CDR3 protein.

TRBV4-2,CASSQDSGRSEQYF
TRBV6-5,CASSRGTGADQPQHF
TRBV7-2,CASRFTGGASTGELFF
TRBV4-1,CASSQDRDGSYGYTF
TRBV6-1,CAGSEARASYGYTF
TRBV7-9,CASSATGVGEEAFF
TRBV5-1,CAGSLAAARDTGELFF
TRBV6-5,CASSYAVDMGLAIQYF
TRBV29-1,CSSDTTNTEAFF
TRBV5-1,CASSPGTGRGGYTF
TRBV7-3,CASSSSGGNTGELFF
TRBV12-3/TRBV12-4,CASSPHTGTGKDTQYF
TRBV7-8,CASSSANSYEQYF
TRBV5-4,CASSFGGQGDGYTF
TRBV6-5,CASSYQNVRMNTEAFF
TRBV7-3,CASSRDRGEAQYF
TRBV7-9,CASSSPPAGNQETQYF
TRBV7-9,CASSSDVSSYEQYF
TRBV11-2,CASSLGGGQVSYEQYF
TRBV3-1,CASSQEGANQPQHF
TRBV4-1,CASSLEGSGTGNEKLFF
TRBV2,CASSTPWDRGQDTQYF
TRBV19,CASTDRTGEETQYF
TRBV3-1,CASSQGRWETNEKLFF
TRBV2,CASSVRQGGSPLHF
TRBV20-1,CSATTSGGAEETQYF
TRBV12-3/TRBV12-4,CASSLGGRESAYEQYF
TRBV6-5,CASSYRQLGTLSF
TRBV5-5,CASTLTVQGYGYTF
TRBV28,CASSSPGSSGANVLTF
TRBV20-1,CSARDLEVRYEQYF
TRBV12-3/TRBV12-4,CASSRRWRETQYF
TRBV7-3,CASSPQGRRDYNEQFF
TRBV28,CASSSPFPGLAAYNEQFF
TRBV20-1,CSGSVLFQETQYF
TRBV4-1,CASSHPGQALGQPQHF
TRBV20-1,CSAPDRGRGNGRDTQYF
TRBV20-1,CSAQAGGRNEQYF
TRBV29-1,CSVDASGGTDTQYF
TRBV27,CASSSVNTEAFF
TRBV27,CASSRGQGTHYEQYF
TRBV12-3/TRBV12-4,CASSLGQSLTNTGELFF
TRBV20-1,CSARSGTEQFF
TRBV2,CASSIGLAGKETQYF
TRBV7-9,CASTGLQGDQETQYF